This TCR beta chain is drawn from a study of blood T cell repertoires in COVID-19 (dated by TCRdb to the early 2020s). General notes on the study: Samples covering the acute and convalescent phases of COVID-19 were provided by collaborators in the United States, Italy and Spain. Where HLA class I and class II types were available, the types were taken from metadata supplied by the sample provider, not from assay-based typing. The prospective study material was composed of cDNA or gDNA derived from T cells, B-cell-depleted T cells, or PBMCs. Sample metadata almost always included a de-identified subject ID, COVID-19 status, age in years and sex. The dataset comprised deeply sampled blood TCRbeta repertoires from subjects exposed to, actively infected with, or recovered from COVID-19. The repertoires were made available in a free public database intended to serve as a resource for research on the immune response to SARS-CoV-2. Samples came from the ongoing ImmuneRACE study (first 160 participants) plus 1,254 subjects from 6 global collaborators.

For this clone: Its antigen is not yet known. No much larger clone exists at a distance of one base, and base qualities are not known.

Participants in the prospective study were enrolled through a virtual design, were aged 18 to 89 years, and lived in about two dozen United States geographic areas. To assign participants to cohorts, the prospective study relied on clinical history that participants themselves reported in a screening survey and a study questionnaire. In the prospective study, whole blood, serum and a nasopharyngeal or oropharyngeal swab were collected from each participant by mobile phlebotomists. Participants in the prospective study had the option to provide additional blood draws and questionnaires over an approximately 2-month period. Before DNA extraction, blood samples from the prospective study were shipped at room temperature or frozen. TCRbeta CDR3 regions were amplified from genomic DNA using the immunoSEQ Assay, a bias-controlled multiplex PCR. The original methods were these. Within the assay, amplification of reference gene primers was used to estimate how many nucleated cells each sample contained. To quantify the absolute abundance of each unique TCRbeta CDR3 rearrangement, sequence reads were collapsed and filtered. For each sample, productive Simpson clonality was calculated as the square root of Simpson's diversity index over productive rearrangements. The clones in this table, taken by TCRdb from immuneACCESS, are in-frame only. Not every clone is retained; where verified, under half of the shortfall comes from an unresolved V gene, and the cause of the rest is unknown. That table furnishes V, J and clone size, whereas the DNA furnished D and trimming. Present in this sample are hundreds of thousands of clones, roughly 86% of which were seen just once. Around 4% of the sample is taken by the ten largest.

CDR1 is given as LGHDT and CDR2 as YNNKEL, both from the germline V gene (reference sequence). From cysteine to phenylalanine, the CDR3 is 17 amino acids long. Of all the DNA, just the CDR3 is kept, 51 bases in frame from base 1. The junction shows trimming of 0 bases on V and 2 bases on J, and the gene matches do not reach 5 bases of it. Broader findings and caveats from the paper: How much clinical and demographic metadata was included differed by source and by participant, and the metadata was provided uncurated.

The sample comprised PBMCs or T cells enriched from blood (not recorded which). The source of this sequence is a woman aged 25 to 39 with acute COVID-19. The chain joins TRBV3-1 (or the pseudogene TRBV3-2) to TRBJ2-3; 10 middle bases align to TRBD2. The DNA sequence reads TGTGCCAGCAGCCAAGAGATAGCGGGGGGCGTCACAGATACGCAGTATTTT. Translated, this is CASSQEIAGGVTDTQYF.